Listed below are T cell receptor beta chains from one sample, sequenced in a study of blood T cell repertoires in COVID-19. Data came from immunoSEQ multiplex PCR; TCRdb stores just in-frame clones and leaves some out. Of 350,000 to 450,000 clones in the sample, less than 90% are singletons; the top ten hold under 8.5%. Sequences were obtained from peripheral blood. The receptors originated from a woman aged 55-70 years with COVID-19, enrolled during active disease. CDR3s include the opening cysteine and the closing phenylalanine or tryptophan. D genes are given only for firm matches. The size field is filled for only some rows; it gives once, few, many or a size class.

>NA|TRBJ2-7|TRBD1|TRBV3-1/TRBV3-2
CASSQDPGDSYEQYF
TGTGCCAGCAGCCAAGACCCCGGGGACAGCTACGAGCAGTACTTC
>NA|TRBJ2-1|TRBD2|TRBV7-8
CASSVHVKGLVSSYNEQFF
TGTGCCAGCAGCGTACACGTAAAAGGACTAGTCAGCTCCTACAATGAGCAGTTCTTC
>NA|TRBJ1-5|TRBD1|TRBV4-2
CASSQAGGSNQPQHF
TGTGCCAGCAGCCAAGCAGGGGGTAGCAATCAGCCCCAGCATTTT
>NA|TRBJ1-2|NA|TRBV3-1/TRBV3-2
CASSQDSSLDYTF
TGTGCCAGCAGCCAAGATTCTAGCCTAGACTACACCTTC
>NA|TRBJ2-2|NA|TRBV5-5
CASSFLQGNTGELFF
TGTGCCAGCAGCTTCCTCCAGGGGAACACCGGGGAGCTGTTTTTT
>NA|TRBJ1-1|NA|TRBV30
CAWSSGPMNTEAFF
TGTGCCTGGAGTTCAGGGCCGATGAACACTGAAGCTTTCTTT
>once|TRBJ1-2|NA|TRBV7-6
CASSLRAGEGYTF
TGTGCCAGCAGCTTGAGGGCAGGGGAAGGCTACACCTTC
>NA|TRBJ2-2|NA|TRBV11-2
CASRGDTNTGELFF
TGTGCCAGCAGAGGGGACACCAACACCGGGGAGCTGTTTTTT
>NA|TRBJ1-1|NA|TRBV7-2
CASTGGAEAEAFF
TGTGCCAGCACCGGGGGGGCAGAGGCTGAAGCTTTCTTT
>NA|TRBJ1-1|NA|TRBV30
CAWSQGFMNTEAFF
TGTGCCTGGAGTCAGGGATTCATGAACACTGAAGCTTTCTTT
>NA|TRBJ2-1|NA|TRBV11-2
CASSFSGEQFF
TGTGCCAGCAGCTTTAGCGGTGAGCAGTTCTTC
>few|TRBJ2-3|TRBD2|TRBV11-2
CASSILAGGRDTQYF
TGTGCCAGCAGCATCCTAGCGGGGGGGCGAGATACGCAGTATTTT
>NA|TRBJ2-2|TRBD1|TRBV5-1
CASSWGQATGELFF
TGCGCCAGCAGCTGGGGACAGGCCACCGGGGAGCTGTTTTTT
>NA|TRBJ2-7|TRBD1|TRBV5-6
CASSWPQGQGNYEQYF
TGTGCCAGCAGCTGGCCTCAGGGACAGGGGAACTACGAGCAGTACTTC
>NA|TRBJ2-7|NA|TRBV7-6
CASSFGGSSYEQYF
TGTGCCAGCAGCTTTGGGGGGAGCTCCTACGAGCAGTACTTC